A single sample is the source of the 10 T cell receptor beta chains below, sequenced in a study of cytomegalovirus exposure and HLA in healthy donors. Amplification used 60 Vbeta primers and 13 Jbeta primers. Repertoires were generated with immunoSEQ multiplex PCR, while TCRdb's copy carries only in-frame clones and drops some. The sample has 150,000 or so clones; approximately 79% are singletons. The sample was PBMCs. These receptor sequences come from a man aged 18 to 29 in good health and CMV-seropositive.

The rearrangement links TRBV5-1 to TRBJ2-5; 7 bases fit TRBD1. The DNA matches TRBJ2-7 better at its end, which makes the J call doubtful. The V gene's germline CDR1 is SGHRS and CDR2 YFSETQ. The CDR3 loop spans 16 amino acids. CDR3 in amino acids: CASSSGGQTFSYEQYF. The CDR3 DNA sequence: TGCGCCAGCAGCTCAGGGGGACAAACTTTTTCCTACGAGCAGTACTTC.

The rearrangement uses TRBV2 and TRBJ1-5; no reliable D call. CDR1 is SNHLY and CDR2 is FYNNEI in the germline V gene. V lost 3 bases and J 4 bases, leaving 10 bases between the germline ends. The CDR3 totals 14 residues. The CDR3 DNA sequence: TGTGCCAGCAGTGACAGGAGGATGAATCAGCCCCAGCATTTT. It codes for CASSDRRMNQPQHF.

This clone was counted only a few times. The genes are TRBV6-5 and TRBJ1-1; D is ambiguous. Trimming left V 6 bases short and J 1 base short, with 15 bases between. The length of the CDR3 is 15 residues. Germline CDR1 reads MNHEY; CDR2 reads SVGAGI. This CDR3 is CASSQKPSQNTEAFF. For the CDR3, the DNA is TGTGCCAGCAGCCAAAAGCCGTCCCAGAACACTGAAGCTTTCTTT.

The chain combines TRBV5-4 with TRBJ2-3; 7 bases align to TRBD1. The CDR3 length is 14 residues. V trimming: 9 bases; J trimming: 2 bases; junction bases outside the gene matches: 9. CDR1 and CDR2 from the germline V gene are SGHNT and YYREEE (reference sequence). Here the CDR3 reads CATTQGPHTDTQYF. In DNA, the CDR3 is TGTGCCACTACACAGGGGCCCCACACAGATACGCAGTATTTT. Full variable domain (remainder filled in from reference TRBV5-4 and TRBJ2-3): ETGVTQSPTHLIKTRGQQVTLRCSSQSGHNTVSWYQQALGQGPQFIFQYYREEENGRGNFPPRFSGLQFPNYSSELNVNALELDDSALYLCATTQGPHTDTQYFGPGTRLTVL.

The J gene is TRBJ2-7, the V gene TRBV7-8; 9 bases match TRBD1. Germline CDR1 is SGHVS and CDR2 is FQNEAQ. The trim removed 2 bases at V and 1 base at J, leaving 6 bases unmatched. The CDR3 extends over 16 amino acids. CDR3 sequence: CASSLLGDRVSYEQYF. The CDR3 DNA follows: TGTGCCAGCAGCTTACTCGGGGACAGGGTATCCTACGAGCAGTACTTC.

The chain uses TRBV5-1 and TRBJ1-1; 8 bases agree with TRBD1. With 1 base clipped from V and 2 bases from J, the junction kept 4 bases outside the gene matches. Looked up from germline, CDR1 is SGHRS and CDR2 is YFSETQ. CDR3 length: 15 amino acids. DNA of the CDR3: TGCGCCAGCAGCTTGAACCAGGGGGCAAACACTGAAGCTTTCTTT. This sequence encodes CASSLNQGANTEAFF.

The chain combines TRBV5-1 with TRBJ1-1, with D hard to call. Trimming shortened V by 2 bases and J by 5 bases, and 7 bases separated the two germline ends. In germline, CDR1 is SGHRS, CDR2 YFSETQ. This CDR3 has 12 residues. CDR3 nucleotides: TGCGCCAGCAGCTTTCCGGGAACTGAAGCTTTCTTT. It is translated as CASSFPGTEAFF.

J is TRBJ2-3 and V is TRBV5-1; TRBD1 matches at 9 bases. Per the germline V gene, CDR1 is SGHRS and CDR2 is YFSETQ. The V and J ends lost 2 bases and 2 bases, in that order; junction bases with no gene match: 12. The CDR3 sequence is 18 residues long. CDR3: CASSLYPFRDRVTDTQYF. The CDR3 nucleotides are TGCGCCAGCAGCTTATACCCATTCCGGGACAGGGTCACAGATACGCAGTATTTT. The whole variable domain, remainder taken from reference TRBV5-1 and TRBJ2-3, is KAGVTQTPRYLIKTRGQQVTLSCSPISGHRSVSWYQQTPGQGLQFLFEYFSETQRNKGNFPGRFSGRQFSNSRSEMNVSTLELGDSALYLCASSLYPFRDRVTDTQYFGPGTRLTVL.

This chain links TRBV19 with TRBJ1-3; D is undetermined. The V end was cut by 4 bases, the J end by 5 bases, with 18 bases between. CDR1 is LNHDA, CDR2 SQIVND, per germline (reference sequence). The CDR3 consists of 16 residues. CDR3 loop: CASSSPPGGSRNTIYF. The CDR3 DNA reads TGTGCCAGTAGTAGCCCCCCGGGAGGATCACGAAACACCATATATTTT.

This sequence joins TRBV5-3 and TRBJ2-5, with 13 positions matching TRBD2. TRBV5-3 is identified as an open reading frame with a role that is uncertain. Trimming cost V 5 bases and J 5 bases; bases outside gene matches: 9. This CDR3 contains 16 residues. In DNA, the CDR3 is TGTGCCAGAAGTTTTGTCGGGACTAGCGGGACGGAGACCCAGTACTTC. The encoded protein is CARSFVGTSGTETQYF.